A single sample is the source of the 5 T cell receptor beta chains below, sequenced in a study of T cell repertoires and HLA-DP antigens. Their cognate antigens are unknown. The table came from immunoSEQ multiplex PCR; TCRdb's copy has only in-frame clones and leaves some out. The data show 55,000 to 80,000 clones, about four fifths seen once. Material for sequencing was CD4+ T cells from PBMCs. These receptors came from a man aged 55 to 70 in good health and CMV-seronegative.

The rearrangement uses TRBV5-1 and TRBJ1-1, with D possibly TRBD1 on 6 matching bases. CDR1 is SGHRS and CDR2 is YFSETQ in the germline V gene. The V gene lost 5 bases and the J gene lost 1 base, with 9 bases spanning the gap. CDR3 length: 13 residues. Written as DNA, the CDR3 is TGCGCCAGCAGGGTACAGGGGAACACTGAAGCTTTCTTT. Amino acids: CASRVQGNTEAFF.

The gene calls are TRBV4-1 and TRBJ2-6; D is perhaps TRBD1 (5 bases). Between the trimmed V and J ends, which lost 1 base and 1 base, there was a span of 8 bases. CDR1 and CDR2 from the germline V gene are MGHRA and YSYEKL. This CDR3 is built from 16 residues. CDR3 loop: CASSQVRQSGANVLTF. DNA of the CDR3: TGCGCCAGCAGCCAAGTACGACAGTCTGGGGCCAACGTCCTGACTTTC.

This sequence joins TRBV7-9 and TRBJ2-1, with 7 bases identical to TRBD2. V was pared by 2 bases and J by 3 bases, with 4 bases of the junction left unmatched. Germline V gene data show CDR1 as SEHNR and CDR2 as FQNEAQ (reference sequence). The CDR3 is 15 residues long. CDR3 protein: CASSLLASGYNEQFF. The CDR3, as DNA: TGTGCCAGCAGCTTATTGGCTAGCGGCTACAATGAGCAGTTCTTC.

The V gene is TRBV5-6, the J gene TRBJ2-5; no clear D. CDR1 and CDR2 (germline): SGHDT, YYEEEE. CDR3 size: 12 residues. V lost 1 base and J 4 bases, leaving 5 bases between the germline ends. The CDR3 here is CASSLIGETQYF. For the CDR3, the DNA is TGTGCCAGCAGCTTGATCGGAGAGACCCAGTACTTC.

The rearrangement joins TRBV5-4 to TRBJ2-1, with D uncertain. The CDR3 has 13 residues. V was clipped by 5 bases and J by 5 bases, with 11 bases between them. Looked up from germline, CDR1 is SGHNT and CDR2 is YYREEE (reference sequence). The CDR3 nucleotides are TGTGCCAGCAGTCCAAGGTCGAACAATGAGCAGTTCTTC. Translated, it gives CASSPRSNNEQFF.